This note documents a single T cell receptor beta chain sequence. Profiled with immunoSEQ multiplex PCR; TCRdb holds only in-frame clones, not every one. The sample includes roughly 410,000 clones, approximately 96% seen only once; the top ten take around 0.3%. The data were taken from a study of shared clonotypes between healthy human individuals. Germline CDR1 reads SQVTM; CDR2 reads ANQGSEA. The CDR3 sequence is 15 residues long. Unmatched junction bases numbered 9, after V lost 1 base and J lost 4 bases. This TCR derives from a man younger than 40 in good health. The chain has TRBV29-1 and TRBJ2-7; TRBD1 matches at 8 bases. The specimen was memory CD8+ T cells sorted from blood. As to subset: CD45RO+ cells pooled with CCR7-negative TemRA cells. CDR3 sequence: CSVEATRGLSYEQYF. The CDR3 coding sequence is TGCAGCGTTGAAGCGACCAGGGGGCTTTCATACGAGCAGTACTTC.